The 13 T cell receptor beta chains below come from one sample, sequenced in a study of cytomegalovirus exposure and HLA in healthy donors. Researchers ran the PCR with 60 Vbeta and 13 Jbeta primers. The assay was immunoSEQ multiplex PCR, and TCRdb's table has in-frame clones only and misses some. The sample shows approximately 160,000 clones, under 70% of them seen only once. The material sequenced was PBMCs. The source of these receptors is a woman between 40 and 50 years old in good health and CMV-seropositive.

V gene TRBV5-1 combines with J gene TRBJ2-1; 9 bases agree with TRBD1. The CDR3 sequence is 15 residues long. Germline CDR1 SGHRS, CDR2 YFSETQ. V shed 0 bases and J 4 bases; nucleotides not matched to a gene: 2. CDR3 loop: CASSLEGTGYNEQFF. The CDR3 DNA is TGCGCCAGCAGCTTGGAAGGGACAGGGTACAATGAGCAGTTCTTC.

This sequence joins TRBV29-1 and TRBJ2-7, with TRBD1 matching over 7 bases. Unmatched junction bases numbered 8, after V lost 7 bases and J lost 5 bases. CDR1 is SQVTM and CDR2 is ANQGSEA in the germline V gene. This CDR3 has 12 residues. The chain's CDR3 is CSARGGRDEQYF. DNA for the CDR3: TGCAGCGCCAGAGGGGGCCGAGACGAGCAGTACTTC.

The chain employs TRBV28 and TRBJ1-2; TRBD1 agrees at 10 bases. V was clipped by 5 bases and J by 4 bases; unmatched bases: 7. Germline V gene sequence: CDR1 MDHEN, CDR2 SYDVKM. The CDR3 sequence is 15 residues long. The chain's CDR3 is CASSPGQGVGYGYTF. Written as DNA, the CDR3 is TGTGCCAGCAGTCCAGGACAGGGGGTTGGCTATGGCTACACCTTC.

V and J are TRBV10-3 and TRBJ1-1, with D unclear. This CDR3 has 13 amino acids. Trimming stripped 3 bases from V and 8 bases from J, with 13 bases between. Germline loops: CDR1 ENHRY, CDR2 SYGVKD. The DNA for the CDR3 is TGTGCCATCAGTGATTTTAGTAAGGAGGAAGCTTTCTTT. This codes for CAISDFSKEEAFF.

The CDR3 region is CASSPTGGPNGELFF. CDR3 DNA sequence: TGTGCCAGCAGCCCGACGGGAGGGCCTAACGGGGAGCTGTTTTTT. The chain couples TRBV6-6 to TRBJ2-2, with 8 bases aligning to TRBD2. Germline assignment: CDR1 MNHNY and CDR2 SVGAGI (reference sequence). V shed 6 bases and J 7 bases; nucleotides not matched to a gene: 10. CDR3 length: 15 amino acids.

V usage is TRBV9 and J usage is TRBJ2-1, with D tentatively TRBD1 (5 bases). Germline CDR1 is SGDLS and CDR2 is YYNGEE. Trimming shortened V by 0 bases and J by 0 bases, and 13 bases separated the two germline ends. The CDR3 is 17 amino acids. In nucleotides, the CDR3 is TGTGCCAGCAGCGTAGAAAGGGGTCAGAGCTCCTACAATGAGCAGTTCTTC. It is translated as CASSVERGQSSYNEQFF.

V gene TRBV28 combines with J gene TRBJ1-4; no clear D. Trimming stripped 6 bases from V and 5 bases from J, with 16 bases between. Germline V gene data show CDR1 as MDHEN and CDR2 as SYDVKM. This CDR3 has 15 residues. The DNA of the CDR3 is TGTGCCAGCAGCTTGACCGGGAGTTTGAATGAAAAACTGTTTTTT. This gives the protein CASSLTGSLNEKLFF.

The V gene is TRBV4-2, the J gene TRBJ1-5; D gene unclear. CDR3 length equals 13 residues. Germline V gene lookup returns CDR1 LGHNA and CDR2 YNFKEQ. The V end lost 1 base, the J end lost 5 bases, and 6 bases lay between the germline ends. The CDR3 bases are TGTGCCAGCAGCCAAGTTCTAGATCAGCCCCAGCATTTT. Translation gives CASSQVLDQPQHF.

The chain employs TRBV19 and TRBJ2-1, with 13 nucleotides matching TRBD2. This CDR3 comprises 16 residues. V lost 7 bases to trimming and J lost 7 bases; unmatched junction nucleotides: 10. Germline V lookup: CDR1 LNHDA, CDR2 SQIVND (reference sequence). The chain's CDR3 is CASTVLLAGGRNEQFF. The CDR3 region has the DNA TGTGCCAGTACCGTCTTACTAGCGGGAGGGAGGAATGAGCAGTTCTTC. The whole variable domain, filled in from reference TRBV19 and TRBJ2-1, reads DGGITQSPKYLFRKEGQNVTLSCEQNLNHDAMYWYRQDPGQGLRLIYYSQIVNDFQKGDIAEGYSVSREKKESFPLTVTSAQKNPTAFYLCASTVLLAGGRNEQFFGPGTRLTVL.

The chain is built from TRBV5-1 and TRBJ2-5; 9 bases align to TRBD1. The CDR3 runs to 14 residues. The germline V gene has CDR1 SGHRS and CDR2 YFSETQ. Trimming cost V 1 base and J 5 bases; bases outside gene matches: 3. The chain's CDR3 is CASSLMTGGETQYF. In DNA form, the CDR3 reads TGCGCCAGCAGCTTGATGACAGGGGGTGAGACCCAGTACTTC. Full variable domain (outside the CDR3, taken from reference TRBV5-1 and TRBJ2-5): KAGVTQTPRYLIKTRGQQVTLSCSPISGHRSVSWYQQTPGQGLQFLFEYFSETQRNKGNFPGRFSGRQFSNSRSEMNVSTLELGDSALYLCASSLMTGGETQYFGPGTRLLVL.

The rearrangement links TRBV18 to TRBJ2-7, with no clear D. V lost 6 bases to trimming and J lost 1 base, with 10 bases between them. The V gene's germline CDR1 is KGHSH and CDR2 LQKENI. The CDR3 is 13 residues long. The chain's CDR3 is CASSRALSYEQYF. As DNA, the CDR3 is TGTGCCAGCTCTCGAGCTCTTTCCTACGAGCAGTACTTC. Full variable domain (rest looked up from reference TRBV18 and TRBJ2-7): NAGVMQNPRHLVRRRGQEARLRCSPMKGHSHVYWYRQLPEEGLKFMVYLQKENIIDESGMPKERFSAEFPKEGPSILRIQQVVRGDSAAYFCASSRALSYEQYFGPGTRLTVT.

The J gene is TRBJ1-6, the V gene TRBV6-1, with 9 bases fitting TRBD1. CDR3 length equals 15 residues. Per germline, CDR1 MNHNS and CDR2 SASEGT. Losses at the gene ends were 7 bases for V and 7 bases for J; bases not matched to a gene: 8. The CDR3: CASTTQGAENSPLHF. Here the CDR3 DNA reads TGTGCCAGCACCACACAGGGGGCGGAAAATTCACCCCTCCACTTT.

V and J are TRBV6-1 and TRBJ2-1, with D perhaps matching TRBD1 (6 bases). Trimming shortened V by 6 bases and J by 8 bases, and 11 bases separated the two germline ends. Per germline, CDR1 MNHNS and CDR2 SASEGT. The CDR3 covers 12 residues. CDR3 nucleotides: TGTGCCAGCAGATCAGCAGGGGATGAGCAGTTCTTC. It encodes CASRSAGDEQFF.